Here is one TCR beta chain with its context. Antigen specificity is unknown. This sample was included in a study of shared clonotypes between healthy human individuals. Study-wide results and limits: The four-donor shared clonotypes exceeded non-shared clonotypes in generation probability, with non-shared ones scoring lower.

Germline V gives CDR1 SGHTA, CDR2 FQGNSA. Between the trimmed V and J ends, which lost 1 base and 2 bases, there was a span of 7 bases. The CDR3 spans 14 residues. Profiling relied on immunoSEQ multiplex PCR, and the TCRdb table lists in-frame clones only, not all of them. The sample includes some 2,500,000 clones, roughly 90% seen only once; the top ten take around 0.35%. Healthy adults negative for HIV, lacking recent acute infections or vaccinations, served as donors. Into CD45RA+ naive and CD45RA-negative memory subsets, the CD4+ cells were split. The sample comprised naive CD4+ T cells from PBMCs. The subset here: CD45RA+ positively selected. V is TRBV7-2 and J is TRBJ2-3; no definite D call. The receptor comes from a man younger than 35 in good health. Some clones in this sample may be carry-over from other donors' samples. The CDR3: CASSLDRNTDTQYF. The CDR3 coding sequence is TGTGCCAGCAGCTTAGATAGAAACACAGATACGCAGTATTTT.